Listed below are T cell receptor beta chains from one sample, sequenced in a study of cytomegalovirus exposure and HLA in healthy donors. TCRdb's copy holds only in-frame clones and misses some; the assay was immunoSEQ multiplex PCR. The data hold under 70,000 clones, with 77% observed a single time. Sequenced: PBMCs. The receptors here all came from a female donor in good health and CMV-seronegative. The CDR3 runs from the conserved cysteine through the conserved F or W. A D gene is named only where the DNA matches it firmly. Only some rows state a clone size, as once, few, many or a class for expanded clones.

d_call	v_call	j_call	clone_size	cdr3_aa	cdr3_nt
-	TRBV7-9	TRBJ2-7	-	CASSFESYEQYF	TGCGCCAGCAGCTTCGAGAGCTACGAGCAGTACTTC
-	TRBV5-6	TRBJ2-7	-	CASSLGHSRNEQYF	TGTGCCAGCAGCTTGGGACATAGTCGGAACGAGCAGTACTTC
TRBD2	TRBV5-1	TRBJ2-3	-	CASSPTSGGTDTQYF	TGCGCCAGCAGCCCTACTAGCGGAGGCACAGATACGCAGTATTTT
TRBD1	TRBV7-9	TRBJ2-3	-	CASSHFPGQGVSDTQYF	TGTGCCAGCAGCCACTTTCCGGGACAGGGGGTTTCAGATACGCAGTATTTT
TRBD1	TRBV19	TRBJ1-5	-	CASSKLDRDNQPQHF	TGTGCCAGTAGTAAACTTGACAGGGACAATCAGCCCCAGCATTTT
TRBD2	TRBV7-2	TRBJ2-7	-	CASSPPQGLAGGNEQYF	TGTGCCAGCAGCCCCCCCCAGGGCTTAGCGGGAGGTAACGAGCAGTACTTC
-	TRBV7-8	TRBJ2-2	-	CASSLVNRNTGELFF	TGTGCCAGCAGCTTAGTAAATAGGAACACCGGGGAGCTGTTTTTT
-	TRBV4-2	TRBJ2-7	-	CASSQVLQTANSYEQYF	TGTGCCAGCAGCCAAGTTTTACAGACAGCGAACTCCTACGAGCAGTACTTC
-	TRBV5-4	TRBJ1-2	-	CASSLVQGEDGYTF	TGTGCCAGCAGCTTAGTGCAGGGCGAGGATGGCTACACCTTC
-	TRBV2	TRBJ2-2	-	CASTSGLGNTGELFF	TGTGCCAGCACTTCAGGGTTGGGGAACACCGGGGAGCTGTTTTTT
-	TRBV7-2	TRBJ2-7	once	CASSLSKLWSRKVYEQYF	TGTGCCAGCAGCTTATCAAAACTCTGGTCCAGGAAGGTCTACGAGCAGTACTTC
TRBD1	TRBV5-1	TRBJ1-6	-	CASSRWTGENSPLHF	TGCGCCAGCAGCAGGTGGACAGGGGAAAATTCACCCCTCCACTTT
TRBD2	TRBV10-3	TRBJ2-7	-	CAISELAGGPVEYEQYF	TGTGCCATCAGTGAGCTAGCGGGAGGGCCCGTGGAGTACGAGCAGTACTTC
-	TRBV5-1	TRBJ1-2	-	CASSLIGQHYGYTF	TGCGCCAGCAGCTTGATTGGACAGCACTATGGCTACACCTTC
-	TRBV7-9	TRBJ1-1	-	CASSTGQKVTEAFF	TGTGCCAGCAGCACCGGACAGAAAGTCACTGAAGCTTTCTTT
-	TRBV7-9	TRBJ1-1	-	CASSPPGGTWDTEAFF	TGTGCCAGCAGCCCTCCTGGAGGGACCTGGGACACTGAAGCTTTCTTT
TRBD1	TRBV9	TRBJ2-3	-	CASMDQGADTQYF	TGTGCCAGCATGGATCAGGGGGCAGATACGCAGTATTTT
TRBD1	TRBV11-1	TRBJ2-7	-	CASSHRDRGSYEQYF	TGTGCCAGCAGCCACCGGGACAGGGGCTCCTACGAGCAGTACTTC
TRBD1	TRBV9	TRBJ2-7	-	CASSASGTDGYEQYF	TGTGCCAGCAGCGCTTCCGGGACAGACGGCTACGAGCAGTACTTC
TRBD2	TRBV9	TRBJ2-7	-	CASSQTSGSSYEQYF	TGTGCCAGCAGCCAGACTAGCGGGAGTTCATACGAGCAGTACTTC
-	TRBV5-1	TRBJ2-1	-	CASSLPEPTYNEQFF	TGCGCCAGCAGCTTGCCGGAGCCCACCTACAATGAGCAGTTCTTC
TRBD1	TRBV6-1	TRBJ2-2	-	CASVWDRNTGELFF	TGTGCCAGCGTATGGGACAGAAACACCGGGGAGCTGTTTTTT
-	TRBV7-4	TRBJ2-7	-	CASSLSSGTYEQYF	TGTGCCAGCAGCTTAAGTAGCGGCACATACGAGCAGTACTTC
TRBD1	TRBV6-1	TRBJ1-4	-	CASSEKQGSRVEKLFF	TGTGCCAGCAGTGAAAAACAGGGGTCAAGGGTTGAAAAACTGTTTTTT
TRBD1	TRBV28	TRBJ2-2	-	CASGTGGAGTGELFF	TGTGCCAGCGGTACAGGGGGCGCAGGAACCGGGGAGCTGTTTTTT
-	TRBV10-3	TRBJ1-1	few	CAISESRWRTENTEAFF	TGTGCCATCAGTGAGTCGAGGTGGAGGACAGAGAACACTGAAGCTTTCTTT
TRBD2	TRBV7-9	TRBJ2-7	-	CASSLGGGLAGGTYEQYF	TGTGCCAGCAGCTTAGGGGGGGGACTAGCGGGAGGAACCTACGAGCAGTACTTC
-	TRBV19	TRBJ1-1	-	CASSYGGGVGTEAFF	TGTGCCAGTAGTTACGGGGGGGGCGTCGGTACTGAAGCTTTCTTT
-	TRBV2	TRBJ1-2	few	CASSRVGTGSNYGYTF	TGTGCCAGCAGCCGAGTGGGAACAGGTTCTAACTATGGCTACACCTTC
-	TRBV5-4	TRBJ2-3	-	CASTFSGGRTDTQYF	TGTGCCAGCACTTTCTCCGGGGGGCGGACAGATACGCAGTATTTT
-	TRBV6-5	TRBJ1-6	-	CASRRGFRDSPLHF	TGTGCCAGCAGAAGGGGGTTCCGGGATTCACCCCTCCACTTT
-	TRBV28	TRBJ1-2	-	CASRPQGTFYGYTF	TGTGCCAGCAGGCCACAGGGAACTTTCTATGGCTACACCTTC
TRBD1	TRBV19	TRBJ1-1	-	CASSSGTGTGDTEAFF	TGTGCCAGTAGTAGCGGGACCGGGACAGGGGACACTGAAGCTTTCTTT
TRBD2	TRBV27	TRBJ2-7	few	CASSFRVAGFYEQYF	TGTGCCAGCAGTTTTAGGGTAGCGGGCTTCTACGAGCAGTACTTC
TRBD2	TRBV30	TRBJ2-7	-	CAWSVQAGASYEQYF	TGTGCCTGGAGTGTACAAGCGGGAGCATCCTACGAGCAGTACTTC
TRBD1	TRBV5-1	TRBJ1-2	-	CASSRWTGDYGYTF	TGCGCCAGCAGCAGATGGACAGGGGACTATGGCTACACCTTC
-	TRBV5-6	TRBJ2-3	-	CASSLYSTDTQYF	TGTGCCAGCAGCCTCTATAGCACAGATACGCAGTATTTT
-	TRBV4-3	TRBJ2-2	-	CASSQEPFGGLTGELFF	TGCGCCAGCAGCCAAGAACCCTTCGGGGGGCTTACCGGGGAGCTGTTTTTT
TRBD2	TRBV11-2	TRBJ2-7	-	CASSSGLAAYEQYF	TGTGCCAGCAGCTCGGGACTAGCGGCCTACGAGCAGTACTTC
TRBD2	TRBV7-3	TRBJ2-3	-	CASSLAGLSTDTQYF	TGTGCCAGCTCCCTAGCGGGCCTTAGCACAGATACGCAGTATTTT
-	TRBV28	TRBJ1-5	-	CASSLGGEGNQPQHF	TGTGCCAGCAGTTTAGGAGGGGAAGGCAATCAGCCCCAGCATTTT
TRBD1	TRBV30	TRBJ1-5	-	CAWSADRGDYSNQPQHF	TGTGCCTGGAGCGCTGACAGGGGGGACTATAGCAATCAGCCCCAGCATTTT
-	TRBV10-3	TRBJ2-2	-	CAISAARDTGELFF	TGTGCCATCAGTGCGGCGCGGGACACCGGGGAGCTGTTTTTT
-	TRBV18	TRBJ2-1	once	CASSPPGRQNNEQFF	TGTGCCAGCTCACCACCCGGGAGACAAAACAATGAGCAGTTCTTC
TRBD1	TRBV28	TRBJ1-2	-	CASSLWGTGDGYTF	TGTGCCAGCAGTTTATGGGGGACAGGGGACGGCTACACCTTC
TRBD1	TRBV7-9	TRBJ2-7	-	CASSPRTGSYEQYF	TGTGCCAGCAGCCCTAGGACAGGATCCTACGAGCAGTACTTC
TRBD1	TRBV2	TRBJ2-1	-	CASSGDRVYNEQFF	TGTGCCAGCAGTGGGGACAGAGTCTACAATGAGCAGTTCTTC
TRBD1	TRBV5-1	TRBJ1-4	-	CASSSGTADEKLFF	TGCGCCAGCAGCTCCGGGACAGCAGATGAAAAACTGTTTTTT